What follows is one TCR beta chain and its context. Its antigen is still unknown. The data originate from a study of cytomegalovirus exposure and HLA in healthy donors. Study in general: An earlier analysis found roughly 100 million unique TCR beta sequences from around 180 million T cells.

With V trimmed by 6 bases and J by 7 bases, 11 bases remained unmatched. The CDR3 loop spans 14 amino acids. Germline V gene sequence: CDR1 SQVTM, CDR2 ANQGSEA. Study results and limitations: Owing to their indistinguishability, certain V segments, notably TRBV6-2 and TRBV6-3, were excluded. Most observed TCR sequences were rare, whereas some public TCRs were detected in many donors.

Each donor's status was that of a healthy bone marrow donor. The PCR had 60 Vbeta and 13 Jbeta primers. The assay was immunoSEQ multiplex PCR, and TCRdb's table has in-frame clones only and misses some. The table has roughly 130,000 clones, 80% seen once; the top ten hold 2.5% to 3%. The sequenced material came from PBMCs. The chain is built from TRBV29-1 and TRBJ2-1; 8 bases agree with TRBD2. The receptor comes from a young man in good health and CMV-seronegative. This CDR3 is CSVPQRERLNEQFF. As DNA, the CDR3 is TGCAGCGTGCCTCAGCGGGAGCGGCTTAATGAGCAGTTCTTC.